Below, 25 T cell receptor beta chains from the same sample are listed, as sequenced in a study of shared clonotypes between healthy human individuals. Sequenced by immunoSEQ multiplex PCR; TCRdb stores in-frame clones only, minus some. The sample lists more than 2,000,000 clones, roughly 93% seen once, with 0.35% to 0.45% in the top ten. The sample was naive CD4+ T cells from PBMCs. The subset denotes: CD45RA+ positively selected. Receptors were obtained from a man aged 18 to 29 in good health. Some clones in this sample may be carry-over from other donors' samples.

The genes are TRBV28 and TRBJ2-4, with TRBD1 matching 10 bases. With V trimmed by 4 bases and J by 8 bases, 11 bases remained unmatched. CDR1 and CDR2 from the germline V gene are MDHEN and SYDVKM. CDR3 length equals 16 residues. The CDR3 is CASSSRTGGAFDIQYF. The CDR3 DNA follows: TGTGCCAGCAGTTCTCGGACAGGGGGGGCGTTTGACATTCAGTACTTC. The entire variable domain, with the rest obtained from reference TRBV28 and TRBJ2-4, is as follows: DVKVTQSSRYLVKRTGEKVFLECVQDMDHENMFWYRQDPGLGLRLIYFSYDVKMKEKGDIPEGYSVSREKKERFSLILESASTNQTSMYLCASSSRTGGAFDIQYFGAGTRLSVL.

V is TRBV11-2 and J is TRBJ2-7; D may be TRBD1 (6 bases). Germline values: CDR1 SGHAT, CDR2 FQNNGV. V was clipped by 3 bases and J by 3 bases, with 9 bases between them. The CDR3 is 13 amino acids. The CDR3 spells CASSFAGVYEQYF. As DNA, the CDR3 is TGTGCCAGCAGCTTCGCAGGGGTCTACGAGCAGTACTTC.

DNA for the CDR3: TGTGCCAGCAGTTTTCTAGCGAGTGCCTACGAGCAGTACTTC. This translates into CASSFLASAYEQYF. The rearrangement links TRBV6-5 to TRBJ2-7, with D possibly TRBD2 on 6 matching bases. Deletions cut 4 bases from V and 2 bases from J, with 12 bases between. Germline CDR1 MNHEY, CDR2 SVGAGI. The CDR3 covers 14 residues.

For this clone: The sample contains more than one DNA sequence encoding this CDR3. The rearrangement uses TRBV28 and TRBJ2-7; TRBD2 is a possible D gene (6 bases). Per the germline V gene, CDR1 is MDHEN and CDR2 is SYDVKM. The V end was cut by 2 bases, the J end by 5 bases, with 16 bases between. This CDR3 is built from 15 residues. The CDR3 DNA sequence: TGTGCCAGCAGTTTAGGAGGGACTGGAGCCCACGAGCAGTACTTC. Protein sequence: CASSLGGTGAHEQYF.

The chain is built from TRBV7-9 and TRBJ2-1, with 8 bases aligning to TRBD1. The CDR3 consists of 14 residues. Germline lookup yields CDR1 SEHNR and CDR2 FQNEAQ (reference sequence). The V segment lost 2 bases and the J segment 8 bases; nucleotides outside the gene matches: 5. Written as DNA, the CDR3 is TGTGCCAGCAGCTTACGGGACAGGTTCCATGAGCAGTTCTTC. Encoded protein: CASSLRDRFHEQFF.

A few counts support this clone. The chain uses TRBV28 and TRBJ1-2; TRBD1 matches at 10 bases. Germline V CDR1 and CDR2: MDHEN, SYDVKM. The J segment lost 4 bases and the V segment lost 3 bases, leaving 5 bases of the junction unmatched. The CDR3 totals 15 residues. CDR3 in amino acids: CASSLGTGAPYGYTF. DNA of the CDR3: TGTGCCAGCAGTTTGGGGACAGGGGCACCCTATGGCTACACCTTC.

This chain uses TRBV7-8 with TRBJ2-2; D uncertain. The germline V and J ends were trimmed by 5 bases and 4 bases, with 14 bases remaining between them. Germline CDR1 and CDR2: SGHVS and FQNEAQ. The CDR3 has 15 residues. CDR3 sequence reads: CASSVGQTPTGELFF. DNA for the CDR3: TGTGCCAGCAGCGTAGGCCAGACTCCCACCGGGGAGCTGTTTTTT.

The CDR3 loop reads CASPKIGEGDLLSYEQYF. CDR3 sequence (DNA): TGTGCCAGTCCAAAAATCGGGGAAGGCGACCTCTTGTCCTACGAGCAGTACTTC. The V call is TRBV19, the J call TRBJ2-7; weak D call: TRBD2 (5 bases). The V end was cut by 8 bases, the J end by 1 base, with 27 bases between. CDR3 length: 18 amino acids. Germline CDR1 and CDR2: LNHDA and SQIVND (reference sequence).

Notes on this clone: The identical CDR3 is also encoded by other nucleotide sequences in the sample. The CDR3 DNA sequence: TGTGCCAGCAGCCCAGAGACAGATACGCAGTATTTT. It is translated as CASSPETDTQYF. The rearrangement links TRBV7-9 to TRBJ2-3; D is undetermined. Germline lookup yields CDR1 SEHNR and CDR2 FQNEAQ (reference sequence). Trimming removed 5 bases from V and 3 bases from J, with 6 bases in between. This CDR3 spans 12 amino acids.

The DNA of the CDR3 is TGTGCCAGCAGCGGGGGTGGGGCAGTCGAGCAGTACTTC. Protein: CASSGGGAVEQYF. This sequence joins TRBV9 and TRBJ2-7, with D possibly matching TRBD1 (5 bases). The V end lost 3 bases, the J end lost 6 bases, and 13 bases lay between the germline ends. This CDR3 contains 13 residues. Germline CDR1 and CDR2: SGDLS and YYNGEE.

V is TRBV10-3 and J is TRBJ1-2; weak D call: TRBD1 (5 bases). CDR1 and CDR2 (germline): ENHRY, SYGVKD. V lost 7 bases to trimming and J lost 2 bases, with 11 bases between them. This CDR3 has 13 residues. CDR3 protein: CAITGDRNYGYTF. The CDR3 coding sequence is TGTGCCATCACCGGGGACCGAAACTATGGCTACACCTTC.

The chain uses TRBV11-2 and TRBJ2-3; no reliable D call. The V gene's germline CDR1 is SGHAT and CDR2 FQNNGV. With 0 bases removed from V and 3 bases from J, the gap between germline ends came to 4 bases. This CDR3 has 13 residues. Here the CDR3 DNA reads TGTGCCAGCAGCTTAGAGATAACAGATACGCAGTATTTT. Protein product: CASSLEITDTQYF.

The CDR3 nucleotides are TGTGCCAGCAGTCAAGACAGGCTTAGGCTCCACGAGCAGTACTTC. This translates into CASSQDRLRLHEQYF. The chain is built from TRBV6-5 and TRBJ2-7, with a weak D call TRBD1 (6 bases). The ends were cut back, 5 bases at V and 5 bases at J, with 19 bases in the middle. The CDR3 sequence is 15 residues long. CDR1 and CDR2 (germline): MNHEY, SVGAGI.

The V gene is TRBV29-1, the J gene TRBJ2-1; 9 bases match TRBD2. Trimming took 1 base from V and 0 from J; bases not matched to a gene: 4. The CDR3 is made up of 16 amino acids. Per the germline V gene, CDR1 is SQVTM and CDR2 is ANQGSEA. CDR3 sequence: CSVEGGLASSYNEQFF. The CDR3 coding sequence is TGCAGCGTTGAAGGAGGACTAGCGAGCTCCTACAATGAGCAGTTCTTC.

J is TRBJ2-7 and V is TRBV2, with a possible D match to TRBD1 (6 bases). Germline assignment: CDR1 SNHLY and CDR2 FYNNEI. V lost 11 bases to trimming and J lost 2 bases, with 19 bases between them. The CDR3 contains 14 residues. The CDR3 nucleotides are TGTGCCGGCACCCGCGACAGGACCACCTACGAGCAGTACTTC. It codes for CAGTRDRTTYEQYF. Using reference TRBV2 and TRBJ2-7 for the parts outside the CDR3, the full variable domain is EPEVTQTPSHQVTQMGQEVILRCVPISNHLYFYWYRQILGQKVEFLVSFYNNEISEKSEIFDDQFSVERPDGSNFTLKIRSTKLEDSAMYFCAGTRDRTTYEQYFGPGTRLTVT.

This rearrangement joins TRBV2 to TRBJ2-7; D call uncertain. The CDR3 is 11 residues long. Trimming left V 5 bases short and J 3 bases short, with 5 bases between. Germline loops: CDR1 SNHLY, CDR2 FYNNEI. This CDR3 is CASSNYYEQYF. DNA of the CDR3: TGTGCCAGCAGTAATTACTACGAGCAGTACTTC. The variable domain in full, with the rest retrieved from reference TRBV2 and TRBJ2-7, is EPEVTQTPSHQVTQMGQEVILRCVPISNHLYFYWYRQILGQKVEFLVSFYNNEISEKSEIFDDQFSVERPDGSNFTLKIRSTKLEDSAMYFCASSNYYEQYFGPGTRLTVT.

J is TRBJ2-2 and V is TRBV7-2; D remains unclear. CDR3 size: 16 residues. Trimming cost V 2 bases and J 0 bases, with 10 bases left between them. Germline V gene data show CDR1 as SGHTA and CDR2 as FQGNSA. CDR3 loop: CASSLRAGSNTGELFF. CDR3 nucleotides: TGTGCCAGCAGCTTACGGGCAGGCTCGAACACCGGGGAGCTGTTTTTT.

The rearrangement joins TRBV6-1 to TRBJ2-7; D is ambiguous. The V end was cut by 5 bases, the J end by 3 bases, with 8 bases between. Germline V CDR1 and CDR2: MNHNS, SASEGT. The CDR3 is 12 amino acids. In DNA form, the CDR3 reads TGTGCCAGCAGTATCCCGGACTACGAGCAGTACTTC. It translates to CASSIPDYEQYF.

The chain uses TRBV6-6 and TRBJ2-7, with unresolved D. The germline V and J ends were trimmed by 2 bases and 3 bases, with 8 bases remaining between them. Germline CDR1 MNHNY, CDR2 SVGAGI (reference sequence). The CDR3 has 13 amino acids. DNA for the CDR3: TGTGCCAGCAGTTACATGCGCAGCTACGAGCAGTACTTC. Translated, it gives CASSYMRSYEQYF.

The chain has TRBV7-2 and TRBJ1-2; D is uncertain. Germline V gene lookup returns CDR1 SGHTA and CDR2 FQGNSA. Trimming took off 1 base at V and 8 bases at J, with 14 bases between the two ends. CDR3 length: 14 residues. The CDR3 region is CASSLVAGLEGYTF. In DNA, the CDR3 is TGTGCCAGCAGCTTAGTCGCGGGATTGGAGGGCTACACCTTC.

This CDR3 is CASSPTSMETQYF. In nucleotides, the CDR3 is TGTGCCAGCTCACCGACTAGTATGGAGACCCAGTACTTC. The rearrangement links TRBV18 to TRBJ2-5, with TRBD2 as a possible D gene (6 bases). Germline loops: CDR1 KGHSH, CDR2 LQKENI. The CDR3 loop spans 13 amino acids. The V gene lost 3 bases and the J gene lost 5 bases, with 10 bases spanning the gap.

Concerning this clone: Other DNA sequences in this sample translate to the same CDR3. The chain joins TRBV6-5 to TRBJ1-2, with TRBD1 identical over 8 bases. V shed 4 bases and J 1 base; nucleotides not matched to a gene: 2. Germline V lookup: CDR1 MNHEY, CDR2 SVGAGI. This CDR3 is 14 amino acids long. CDR3 residues: CASSSGQGNYGYTF. In nucleotides, the CDR3 is TGTGCCAGCAGTTCAGGACAGGGTAACTATGGCTACACCTTC.

The chain employs TRBV19 and TRBJ1-1; the D is unclear. This CDR3 contains 16 residues. The germline CDR1 and CDR2 sequences are LNHDA and SQIVND (reference sequence). Trimming pared 10 bases from V and 1 base from J, leaving 22 bases between. The DNA of the CDR3 is TGTGCCACCTCCCGGGGTTGGGAAATTCGGAACACTGAAGCTTTCTTT. The encoded protein is CATSRGWEIRNTEAFF.

CDR3 coding DNA: TGTGCCAGCAGCTTACTCGGAGTCGGGGACGGCTACACCTTC. This gives the protein CASSLLGVGDGYTF. V is TRBV7-9 and J is TRBJ1-2; D may be TRBD1 (5 bases). Per the germline V gene, CDR1 is SEHNR and CDR2 is FQNEAQ (reference sequence). Trimming stripped 2 bases from V and 8 bases from J, with 15 bases between. The CDR3 runs to 14 residues.

The V gene is TRBV5-1, the J gene TRBJ2-3; 7 bases are a match to TRBD1. CDR1 and CDR2 from the germline V gene are SGHRS and YFSETQ. This CDR3 comprises 17 residues. The ends lost 1 base at V and 1 base at J; junction bases unmatched: 9. For the CDR3, the DNA is TGCGCCAGCAGCTTGAACACCGGGACAGTGGGCACAGATACGCAGTATTTT. Protein: CASSLNTGTVGTDTQYF.